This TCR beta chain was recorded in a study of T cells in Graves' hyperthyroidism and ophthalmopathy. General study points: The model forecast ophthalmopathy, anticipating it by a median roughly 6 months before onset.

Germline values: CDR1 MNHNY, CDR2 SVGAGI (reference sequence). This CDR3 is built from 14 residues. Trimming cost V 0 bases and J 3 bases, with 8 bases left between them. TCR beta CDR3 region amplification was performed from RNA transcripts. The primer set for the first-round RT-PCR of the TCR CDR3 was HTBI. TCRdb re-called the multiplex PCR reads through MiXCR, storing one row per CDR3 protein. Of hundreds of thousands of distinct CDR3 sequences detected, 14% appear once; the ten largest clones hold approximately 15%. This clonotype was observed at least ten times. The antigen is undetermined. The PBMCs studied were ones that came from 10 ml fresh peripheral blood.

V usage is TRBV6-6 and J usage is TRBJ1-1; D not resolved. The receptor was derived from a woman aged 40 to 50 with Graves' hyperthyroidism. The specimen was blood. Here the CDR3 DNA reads TGTGCCAGCAGTTACTCCTGGAGCGACACTGAAGCTTTCTTT. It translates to CASSYSWSDTEAFF.